Presented here are 21 T cell receptor beta chains from one specimen sequenced in a study of shared clonotypes between healthy human individuals. Clones were sequenced by immunoSEQ multiplex PCR, and TCRdb holds only the in-frame ones, with some missing. Of about 1 million clones in the sample, 65% to 75% are singletons; the top ten hold roughly 1.5%. The sequenced sample consisted of memory CD4+ T cells sorted from blood. Subset indicated: CD45RA-negative fraction. These receptors all come from a man younger than 30 in good health.

V usage is TRBV4-3 and J usage is TRBJ2-1, with D possibly being TRBD2 (5 bases). Germline V gives CDR1 LGHNA, CDR2 YSLEER. With 0 bases removed from V and 0 bases from J, the gap between germline ends came to 15 bases. The CDR3 is 18 residues long. The CDR3 nucleotides read TGCGCCAGCAGCCAAGAAGCCGCGGGTAGGAGCTCCTACAATGAGCAGTTCTTC. This codes for CASSQEAAGRSSYNEQFF.

The V gene is TRBV7-8, the J gene TRBJ2-1, with D unresolved. Trimming left V 5 bases short and J 9 bases short, with 11 bases between. This CDR3 comprises 12 residues. Germline V lookup: CDR1 SGHVS, CDR2 FQNEAQ. As DNA, the CDR3 is TGTGCCAGCAGCCCCGACCGTGGTGAGCAGTTCTTC. Protein product: CASSPDRGEQFF. Supplemented by reference TRBV7-8 and TRBJ2-1, the full variable domain reads GAGVSQSPRYKVAKRGQDVALRCDPISGHVSLFWYQQALGQGPEFLTYFQNEAQLDKSGLPSDRFFAERPEGSVSTLKIQRTQQEDSAVYLCASSPDRGEQFFGPGTRLTVL.

This clone has just a few counts. The chain is built from TRBV7-9 and TRBJ1-5, with 7 bases fitting TRBD1. CDR1 and CDR2 (germline): SEHNR, FQNEAQ (reference sequence). The V gene end was trimmed by 4 bases and the J gene end by 1 base; junction bases not matched to a gene: 7. The CDR3 loop spans 16 amino acids. CDR3 in DNA: TGTGCCAGCAGCTCGCAAGGGGGCGGAAGCAATCAGCCCCAGCATTTT. This gives the protein CASSSQGGGSNQPQHF. Complete variable domain (other parts from reference TRBV7-9 and TRBJ1-5): DTGVSQNPRHKITKRGQNVTFRCDPISEHNRLYWYRQTLGQGPEFLTYFQNEAQLEKSRLLSDRFSAERPKGSFSTLEIQRTEQGDSAMYLCASSSQGGGSNQPQHFGDGTRLSIL.

The rearrangement links TRBV5-1 to TRBJ1-5; D uncertain. CDR3 length: 13 amino acids. The germline gives CDR1 SGHRS, CDR2 YFSETQ. V was trimmed by 7 bases and J by 1 base, leaving 9 bases between them. CDR3 sequence reads: CASWCTSNQPQHF. The CDR3 DNA is TGCGCCAGCTGGTGTACGAGCAATCAGCCCCAGCATTTT. The full variable domain, completed using reference TRBV5-1 and TRBJ1-5, is KAGVTQTPRYLIKTRGQQVTLSCSPISGHRSVSWYQQTPGQGLQFLFEYFSETQRNKGNFPGRFSGRQFSNSRSEMNVSTLELGDSALYLCASWCTSNQPQHFGDGTRLSIL.

The chain is built from TRBV5-8 and TRBJ2-7, with D unclear. CDR1 SGHTS and CDR2 YDEGEE come from the germline V gene. V was shortened by 1 base and J by 3 bases, with 5 bases between the two germline ends. The CDR3 consists of 12 residues. CDR3 protein: CASSLSYYEQYF. CDR3 nucleotide sequence: TGTGCCAGCAGCTTGTCCTACTACGAGCAGTACTTC. Full variable domain (remainder filled in from reference TRBV5-8 and TRBJ2-7): EAGVTQSPTHLIKTRGQQATLRCSPISGHTSVYWYQQALGLGLQFLLWYDEGEERNRGNFPPRFSGRQFPNYSSELNVNALELEDSALYLCASSLSYYEQYFGPGTRLTVT.

This rearrangement joins TRBV7-9 to TRBJ2-3, with 9 bases matching TRBD1. This CDR3 spans 15 amino acids. CDR1 is SEHNR, CDR2 FQNEAQ, per germline (reference sequence). Trimming at V came to 6 bases and at J to 4 bases, leaving 8 bases not matched to a gene. The CDR3 loop reads CASRTQGALADTQYF. Written as DNA, the CDR3 is TGTGCCAGCAGGACACAGGGGGCTCTCGCAGATACGCAGTATTTT.

This clone was detected once. This chain connects TRBV6-5 to TRBJ1-2; D is uncertain. Germline V gene sequence: CDR1 MNHEY, CDR2 SVGAGI. This CDR3 spans 15 amino acids. Trimming stripped 2 bases from V and 0 bases from J, with 10 bases between. CDR3 region: CASSYDYKTNYGYTF. The CDR3 nucleotides read TGTGCCAGCAGTTACGATTACAAAACTAACTATGGCTACACCTTC.

A single count supports this clone. This chain uses TRBV30 with TRBJ2-7, with TRBD1 as a possible D gene (7 bases). Trimming pared 2 bases from V and 0 bases from J, leaving 11 bases between. Germline CDR1 reads GTSNPN; CDR2 reads SVGIG (reference sequence). The CDR3 loop spans 14 amino acids. This chain's CDR3 is CAWSPGGNSYEQYF. The CDR3 nucleotides read TGTGCCTGGAGTCCAGGGGGGAACTCCTACGAGCAGTACTTC.

This clone has a single count. This chain connects TRBV6-6 to TRBJ2-7; TRBD1 matches at 10 bases. Germline V gives CDR1 MNHNY, CDR2 SVGAGI (reference sequence). The junction had 7 bases not matched to a gene; V was cut back by 8 bases and J by 3 bases. The CDR3 extends over 14 amino acids. CDR3 amino acids: CASVLGQGIYEQYF. CDR3 bases: TGTGCCAGCGTCCTGGGACAGGGGATCTACGAGCAGTACTTC.

This clone was found once. The rearrangement joins TRBV7-2 to TRBJ2-7; 10 positions agree with TRBD2. Germline lookup yields CDR1 SGHTA and CDR2 FQGNSA. Unmatched junction bases numbered 5, after V lost 0 bases and J lost 6 bases. This CDR3 spans 15 amino acids. CDR3 loop: CASSLATSGIGEQYF. The DNA of the CDR3 is TGTGCCAGCAGCTTAGCCACTAGCGGGATCGGCGAGCAGTACTTC. The full variable domain, completed using reference TRBV7-2 and TRBJ2-7, is GAGVSQSPSNKVTEKGKDVELRCDPISGHTALYWYRQSLGQGLEFLIYFQGNSAPDKSGLPSDRFSAERTGGSVSTLTIQRTQQEDSAVYLCASSLATSGIGEQYFGPGTRLTVT.

The V call is TRBV7-3, the J call TRBJ2-1; 7 bases are shared with TRBD2. This CDR3 is built from 15 residues. V lost 5 bases to trimming and J lost 2 bases; unmatched junction nucleotides: 6. Germline CDR1 SGHTA, CDR2 FQGTGA. This chain's CDR3 is CASSISGTTYNEQFF. The CDR3 DNA sequence: TGTGCCAGCAGCATCTCCGGGACTACCTACAATGAGCAGTTCTTC.

The J gene is TRBJ2-5, the V gene TRBV5-6; D gene ambiguous. Trimming stripped 1 base from V and 11 bases from J, with 12 bases between. Germline-derived CDR1 and CDR2 are SGHDT and YYEEEE. This CDR3 contains 12 residues. The DNA for the CDR3 is TGTGCCAGCAGCTTGAATCTTATGGAGCAGTACTTC. This codes for CASSLNLMEQYF.

This rearrangement joins TRBV5-4 to TRBJ2-3; D assignment may be TRBD1 or TRBD2 (5 bases each). In germline, CDR1 is SGHNT, CDR2 YYREEE (reference sequence). The V and J ends lost 5 bases and 5 bases respectively, with 18 bases between them. CDR3 length: 15 amino acids. The CDR3 spells CASSTMGRFKDTQYF. The CDR3 DNA sequence: TGTGCCAGCAGTACGATGGGACGGTTTAAAGATACGCAGTATTTT.

This chain connects TRBV19 to TRBJ2-1; 9 positions match TRBD2. CDR3 length: 17 residues. Germline V gene lookup returns CDR1 LNHDA and CDR2 SQIVND (reference sequence). The ends lost 6 bases at V and 2 bases at J; junction bases unmatched: 11. CDR3 DNA sequence: TGTGCCAGTAGCAAGGGAGCTAGCGGGGTCACCTACAATGAGCAGTTCTTC. Its protein product is CASSKGASGVTYNEQFF. The whole variable domain, remainder taken from reference TRBV19 and TRBJ2-1, is DGGITQSPKYLFRKEGQNVTLSCEQNLNHDAMYWYRQDPGQGLRLIYYSQIVNDFQKGDIAEGYSVSREKKESFPLTVTSAQKNPTAFYLCASSKGASGVTYNEQFFGPGTRLTVL.

J is TRBJ2-1 and V is TRBV25-1, with 9 bases identical to TRBD1. Germline assignment: CDR1 MGHDK and CDR2 SYGVNS. The CDR3 covers 15 residues. V was clipped by 3 bases and J by 8 bases; unmatched bases: 8. CDR3 sequence reads: CASSESGTGRHEQFF. The CDR3 DNA reads TGTGCCAGCAGTGAGTCCGGGACAGGGCGTCATGAGCAGTTCTTC.

The chain links TRBV6-5 to TRBJ2-2; a possible D gene is TRBD1 (5 bases). V was trimmed by 7 bases and J by 6 bases, leaving 12 bases between them. Germline CDR1 reads MNHEY; CDR2 reads SVGAGI. This CDR3 has 13 residues. The CDR3 sequence: CASKTQGAGELFF. CDR3 nucleotides: TGTGCCAGCAAAACTCAGGGCGCCGGGGAGCTGTTTTTT.

A single count supports this clone. This chain connects TRBV5-5 to TRBJ2-7; D ambiguous. This CDR3 spans 13 amino acids. Germline V lookup: CDR1 SGHKS, CDR2 YYEKEE (reference sequence). V gave up 2 bases and J gave up 4 bases, with 10 bases separating them. The DNA of the CDR3 is TGTGCCAGCAGCTTTGGCGTACGGTACGAGCAGTACTTC. Encoded protein: CASSFGVRYEQYF.

The genes are TRBV30 and TRBJ1-5; D is perhaps TRBD1 (5 bases). The CDR3 length is 14 residues. Trimming stripped 5 bases from V and 4 bases from J, with 15 bases between. Per germline, CDR1 GTSNPN and CDR2 SVGIG (reference sequence). The CDR3 bases are TGTGCCTGGGCTGGAAGGGGAATTAATCAGCCCCAGCATTTT. This sequence encodes CAWAGRGINQPQHF. Based on the CDR3 plus reference TRBV30 and TRBJ1-5, the full variable domain is SQTIHQWPATLVQPVGSPLSLECTVEGTSNPNLYWYRQAAGRGLQLLFYSVGIGQISSEVPQNLSASRPQDRQFILSSKKLLLSDSGFYLCAWAGRGINQPQHFGDGTRLSIL.

The J gene is TRBJ2-1, the V gene TRBV9; 13 bases fit TRBD2. Germline V gene lookup returns CDR1 SGDLS and CDR2 YYNGEE. This CDR3 is built from 19 residues. The ends lost 3 bases at V and 3 bases at J; junction bases unmatched: 12. As DNA, the CDR3 is TGTGCCAGCAGCGCCGGACTAGCGGGAGCGACGATTAACTACAATGAGCAGTTCTTC. Its protein is CASSAGLAGATINYNEQFF.

The chain uses TRBV6-1 and TRBJ2-6; no reliable D call. V was cut by 4 bases and J by 2 bases, with 6 bases left in between. The germline V gene encodes CDR1 MNHNS and CDR2 SASEGT. CDR3 length: 14 residues. The CDR3 loop is CASSAGTGANVLTF. The CDR3 nucleotides read TGTGCCAGCAGTGCCGGAACTGGGGCCAACGTCCTGACTTTC.

V gene TRBV4-1 combines with J gene TRBJ2-7, with D maybe TRBD1 (5 bases). Germline V lookup: CDR1 MGHRA, CDR2 YSYEKL. V lost 0 bases to trimming and J lost 2 bases, with 14 bases between them. The CDR3 is 16 residues long. CDR3 nucleotides: TGCGCCAGCAGCCAAGAAGGTGGACATAGGCCCTACGAGCAGTACTTC. Translation: CASSQEGGHRPYEQYF.